The T cell receptor (beta chain) described here comes from a study of cytomegalovirus exposure and HLA in healthy donors. About this clone itself: The antigen remains unidentified.

Study results and caveats: Later analysis showed TCR association rates varying by HLA locus, highest for DRB1 and lowest for HLA-C. In an earlier analysis, in about 530 donors, most V segments appeared productive either ~87% or ~30% of the time.

Donors sampled were nominally healthy, though unrecorded immune exposures were likely. Both 60 Vbeta primers and 13 Jbeta primers went into the PCR. Per the original data handling: There were about 88 million unique TCR beta chains by a later count, and around 10 million of them were shared. TCRdb keeps only in-frame clones here, not all; method: immunoSEQ multiplex PCR. That table gives V, J and clone size, and the DNA gave D and trimming. The sample contains about 170,000 clones, 82% of which appear only once. The CDR3 has 15 amino acids. The trim removed 5 bases at V and 4 bases at J, leaving 9 bases unmatched. Germline CDR1 reads SGHNT; CDR2 reads YENEEA.

The V and J genes are TRBV11-3 and TRBJ2-5; 8 nucleotides agree with TRBD2. The sequenced sample consisted of PBMCs. The source is a girl aged 5-17 years in good health and CMV-seropositive. The CDR3 DNA sequence: TGTGCCAGCAGCATCGGGACTAGTGAGGCAGAGACCCAGTACTTC. As protein: CASSIGTSEAETQYF.